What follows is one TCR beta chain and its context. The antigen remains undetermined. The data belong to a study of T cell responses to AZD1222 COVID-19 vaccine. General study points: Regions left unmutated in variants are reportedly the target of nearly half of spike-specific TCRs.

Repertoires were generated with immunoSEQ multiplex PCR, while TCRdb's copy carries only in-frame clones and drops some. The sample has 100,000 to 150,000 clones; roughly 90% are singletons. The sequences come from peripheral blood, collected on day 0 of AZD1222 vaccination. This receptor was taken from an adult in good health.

CDR3 nucleotide sequence: TGCGCCAGCAGCCAGATCAGTCCAGCTAAAGGCATTCAGTACTTC. It translates to CASSQISPAKGIQYF. J is TRBJ2-4 and V is TRBV4-1; no reliable D call. Trimming removed 3 bases from V and 9 bases from J, with 18 bases in between. Germline CDR1 reads MGHRA; CDR2 reads YSYEKL. This CDR3 spans 15 amino acids.